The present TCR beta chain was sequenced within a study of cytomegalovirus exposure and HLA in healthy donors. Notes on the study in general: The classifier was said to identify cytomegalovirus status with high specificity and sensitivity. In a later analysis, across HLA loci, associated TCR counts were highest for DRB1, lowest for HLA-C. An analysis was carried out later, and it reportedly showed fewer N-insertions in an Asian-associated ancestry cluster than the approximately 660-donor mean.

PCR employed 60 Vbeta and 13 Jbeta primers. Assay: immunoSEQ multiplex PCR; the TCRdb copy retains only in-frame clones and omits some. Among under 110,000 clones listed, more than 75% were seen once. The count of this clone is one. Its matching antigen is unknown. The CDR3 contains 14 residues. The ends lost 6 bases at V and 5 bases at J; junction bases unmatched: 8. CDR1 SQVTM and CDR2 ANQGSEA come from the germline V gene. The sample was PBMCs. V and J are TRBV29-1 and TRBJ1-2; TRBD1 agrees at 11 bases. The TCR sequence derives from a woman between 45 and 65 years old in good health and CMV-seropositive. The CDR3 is CSVGTGGLPYGYTF. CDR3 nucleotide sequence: TGCAGCGTCGGGACAGGGGGACTTCCTTATGGCTACACCTTC.